This T cell receptor (beta chain) was captured by sequencing in a study of blood T cell repertoires in COVID-19. Study summary: The samples span acute and convalescent COVID-19 from the United States, Italy and Spain. Sources were T cells, B-cell-depleted T cells, or PBMCs; the material itself was cDNA or gDNA.

Authors' methods: By means of reference gene primer amplification, nucleated cell counts were estimated. Assay: immunoSEQ multiplex PCR; the TCRdb copy retains only in-frame clones and omits some. From that table come the V and J calls and clone size; the DNA was used to work out D and trimming. This table has about 100,000 clones, roughly 85% appearing once. Assignments of participants to cohorts depended upon their own reported clinical history. This CDR3 region has 15 residues. Germline CDR1 is KGHDR and CDR2 is SFDVKD. The ends lost 9 bases at V and 4 bases at J; junction bases unmatched: 10. The clonotype comes from a woman aged 50 to 65 who had recovered from COVID-19. Sequencing was done on a sample of PBMCs or T cells enriched from blood (not recorded which). The chain combines TRBV24-1 with TRBJ2-1; 8 bases are a match to TRBD2. CDR3: CATGPGGGVYNEQFF. For the CDR3, the DNA is TGTGCCACCGGCCCCGGGGGGGGTGTTTACAATGAGCAGTTCTTC.